These T cell receptor beta chains were read from a single sample in a study of CD4 and CD8 cells across lung adenocarcinoma regions. TCRdb redid the calling of the PCR reads with MiXCR, one entry per CDR3 protein. The sample lists several thousand distinct CDR3 sequences, about 59% occurring once. What was sequenced was CD8+ T cells from the center of a lung tumor. These receptors came from a female donor with lung adenocarcinoma. The CD4 and CD8 labels of this study may be unreliable. Both conserved end residues are part of each CDR3.

V,CDR3
TRBV7-7,CASSLASRRTGAGLSLAKEIQYF
TRBV12-5,CASGGGLADTGELFF
TRBV7-6,CASSLVGSGSSYEQYF
TRBV30,CAWNQGFSYEQYF
TRBV7-2,CASSLASETQYF
TRBV6-8,CASRGFGGRDPGTQYF
TRBV6-2/TRBV6-3,CASSYGGLEEFF
TRBV11-2,CASSLDGWPGASGNTIYF
TRBV12-3/TRBV12-4,CASSLPGTEGETQYF
TRBV6-4,CASSDAVGTEEQFF
TRBV7-9,CASSSRLDQGQGHLNYEQYF
TRBV12-3/TRBV12-4,CAGLGGGARETQYF
TRBV27,CASSLRGGDGLVLQETQYF
TRBV7-9,CASGGSGGRHTETQYF
TRBV11-2,CASTEQSSYNSPLHF
TRBV6-5,CASSSLTGYTF
TRBV5-6,CASSLWSIGATQYF
TRBV5-1,CASSLGQAAGNEQFF
TRBV6-1,CASSEDWVGGEQYF
TRBV7-9,CASGSGSGSTDTQYF
TRBV7-8,CASSPFPPGLAGAAGETQYF
TRBV6-1,CASSLGGGNYNEQFF
TRBV12-3/TRBV12-4,CASSLQGGTDTQYF
TRBV11-2,CASSLRPTTSGGANEQFF
TRBV6-5,CASIGGSWYEQYF
TRBV5-4,CASSNRDGYTDTQYF
TRBV10-3,CAGTGAGPRGRGPETQYF
TRBV11-3,CASSSGLAATNTQYF
TRBV6-5,CASSRRDLLAIQYF